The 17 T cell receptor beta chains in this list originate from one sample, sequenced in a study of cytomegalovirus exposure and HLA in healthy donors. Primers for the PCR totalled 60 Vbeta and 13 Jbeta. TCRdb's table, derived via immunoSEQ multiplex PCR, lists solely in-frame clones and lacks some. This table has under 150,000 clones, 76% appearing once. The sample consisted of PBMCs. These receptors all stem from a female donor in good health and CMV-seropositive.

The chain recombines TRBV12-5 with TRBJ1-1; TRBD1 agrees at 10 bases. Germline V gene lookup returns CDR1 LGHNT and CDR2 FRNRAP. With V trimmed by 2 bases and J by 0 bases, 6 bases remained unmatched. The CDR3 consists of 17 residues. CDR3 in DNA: TGTGCTAGTGGTTTGATCGTGGACAGGGGGATGAACACTGAAGCTTTCTTT. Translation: CASGLIVDRGMNTEAFF.

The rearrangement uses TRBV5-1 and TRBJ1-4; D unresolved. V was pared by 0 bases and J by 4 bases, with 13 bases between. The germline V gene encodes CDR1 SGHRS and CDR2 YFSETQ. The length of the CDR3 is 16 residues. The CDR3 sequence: CASSLAERALNEKLFF. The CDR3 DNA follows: TGCGCCAGCAGCTTGGCCGAGAGGGCCCTTAATGAAAAACTGTTTTTT.

Written as DNA, the CDR3 is TGTGCCTCCCGACAGGGGTATGGCTACACCTTC. It yields the protein CASRQGYGYTF. J is TRBJ1-2 and V is TRBV30; 8 bases align to TRBD1. Germline values: CDR1 GTSNPN, CDR2 SVGIG (reference sequence). The CDR3 spans 11 residues. V shed 7 bases, J shed 5 bases, and the junction held 3 bases outside the gene matches.

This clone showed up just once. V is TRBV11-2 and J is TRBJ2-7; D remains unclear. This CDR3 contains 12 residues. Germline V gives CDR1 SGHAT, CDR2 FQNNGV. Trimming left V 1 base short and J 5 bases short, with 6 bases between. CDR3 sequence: CASSLVSDEQYF. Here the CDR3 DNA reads TGTGCCAGCAGCTTAGTGTCAGACGAGCAGTACTTC.

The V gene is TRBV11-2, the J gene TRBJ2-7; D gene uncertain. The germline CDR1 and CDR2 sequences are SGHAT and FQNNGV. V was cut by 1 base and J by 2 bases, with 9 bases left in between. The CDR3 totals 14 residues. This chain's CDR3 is CASSLAPAPYEQYF. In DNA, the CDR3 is TGTGCCAGCAGCTTAGCCCCAGCGCCCTACGAGCAGTACTTC.

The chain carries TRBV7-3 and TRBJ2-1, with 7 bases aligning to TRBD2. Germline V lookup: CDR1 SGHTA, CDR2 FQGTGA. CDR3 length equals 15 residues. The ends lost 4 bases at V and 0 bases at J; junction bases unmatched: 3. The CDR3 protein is CASSSASGSYNEQFF. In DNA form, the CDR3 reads TGTGCCAGCAGCTCAGCTAGCGGCTCCTACAATGAGCAGTTCTTC.

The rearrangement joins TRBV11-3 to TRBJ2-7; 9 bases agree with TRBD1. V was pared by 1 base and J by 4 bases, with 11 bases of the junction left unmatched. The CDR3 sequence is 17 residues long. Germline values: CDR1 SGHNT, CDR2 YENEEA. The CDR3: CASSLGTIGTGMYEQYF. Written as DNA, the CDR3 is TGTGCCAGCAGCTTAGGAACGATCGGGACAGGGATGTACGAGCAGTACTTC.

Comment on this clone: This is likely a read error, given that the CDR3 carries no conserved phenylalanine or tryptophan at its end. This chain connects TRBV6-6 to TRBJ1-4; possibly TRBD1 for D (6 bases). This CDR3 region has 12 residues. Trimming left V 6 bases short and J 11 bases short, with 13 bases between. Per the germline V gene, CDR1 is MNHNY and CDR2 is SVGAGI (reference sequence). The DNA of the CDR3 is TGTGCCAGCAGAGATACAGGGTCCAAACTGTTTCTT. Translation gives CASRDTGSKLFL.

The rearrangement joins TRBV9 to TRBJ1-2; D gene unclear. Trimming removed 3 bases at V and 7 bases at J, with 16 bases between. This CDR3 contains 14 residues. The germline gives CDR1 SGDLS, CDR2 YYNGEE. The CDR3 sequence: CASSAVLGTGGYTF. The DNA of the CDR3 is TGTGCCAGCAGCGCCGTGCTCGGTACTGGTGGCTACACCTTC.

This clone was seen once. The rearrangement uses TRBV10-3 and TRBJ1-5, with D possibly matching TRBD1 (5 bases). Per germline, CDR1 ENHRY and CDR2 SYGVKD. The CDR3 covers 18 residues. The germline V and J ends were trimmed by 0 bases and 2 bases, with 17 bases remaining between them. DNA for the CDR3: TGTGCCATCAGTGAGTCGAGCACAGGCAGGGCGGGCAATCAGCCCCAGCATTTT. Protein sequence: CAISESSTGRAGNQPQHF.

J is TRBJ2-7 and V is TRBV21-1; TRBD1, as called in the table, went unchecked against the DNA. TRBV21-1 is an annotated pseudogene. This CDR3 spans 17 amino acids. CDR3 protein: CASSKAPDGQSSYEQYF. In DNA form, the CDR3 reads TGTGCCAGCAGCAAAGCCCCCGACGGACAGAGCTCCTACGAGCAGTACTTC.

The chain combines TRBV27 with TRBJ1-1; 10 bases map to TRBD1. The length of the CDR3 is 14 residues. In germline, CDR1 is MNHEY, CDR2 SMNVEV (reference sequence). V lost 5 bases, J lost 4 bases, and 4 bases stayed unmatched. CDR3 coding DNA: TGTGCCAGCAGTCCTTGGACAGGGGGCACTGAAGCTTTCTTT. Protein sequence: CASSPWTGGTEAFF.

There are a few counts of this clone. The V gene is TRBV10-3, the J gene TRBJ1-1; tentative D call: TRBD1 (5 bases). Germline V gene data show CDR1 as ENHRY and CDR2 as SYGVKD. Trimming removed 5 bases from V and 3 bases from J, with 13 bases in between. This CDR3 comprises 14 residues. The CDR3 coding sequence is TGTGCCATCAGTCGGACTGGAGGGGACACTGAAGCTTTCTTT. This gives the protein CAISRTGGDTEAFF.

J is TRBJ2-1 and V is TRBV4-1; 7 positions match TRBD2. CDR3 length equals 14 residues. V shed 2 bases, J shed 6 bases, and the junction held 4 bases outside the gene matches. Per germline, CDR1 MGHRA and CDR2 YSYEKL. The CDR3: CASSQTWGGNEQFF. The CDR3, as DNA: TGCGCCAGCAGCCAAACATGGGGGGGCAATGAGCAGTTCTTC.

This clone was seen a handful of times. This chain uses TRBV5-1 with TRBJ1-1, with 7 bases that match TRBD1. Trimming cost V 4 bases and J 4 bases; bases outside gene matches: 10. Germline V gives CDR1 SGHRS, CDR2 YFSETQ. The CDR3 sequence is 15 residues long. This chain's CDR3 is CASSPIETGPTEAFF. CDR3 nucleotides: TGCGCCAGCAGCCCCATAGAGACAGGGCCCACTGAAGCTTTCTTT.

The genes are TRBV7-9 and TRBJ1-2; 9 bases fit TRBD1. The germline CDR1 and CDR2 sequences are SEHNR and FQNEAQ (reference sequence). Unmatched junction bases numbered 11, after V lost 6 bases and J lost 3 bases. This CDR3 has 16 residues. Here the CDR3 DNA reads TGTGCCAGCAGTTCCGCCGGGACAGGGTTCTACTATGGCTACACCTTC. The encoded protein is CASSSAGTGFYYGYTF.

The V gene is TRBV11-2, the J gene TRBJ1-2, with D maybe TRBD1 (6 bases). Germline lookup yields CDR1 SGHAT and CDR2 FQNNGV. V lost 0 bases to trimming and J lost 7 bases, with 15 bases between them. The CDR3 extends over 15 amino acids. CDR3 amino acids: CASSLEAGGRGGYTF. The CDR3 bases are TGTGCCAGCAGCTTAGAGGCGGGGGGGCGGGGTGGCTACACCTTC.